This T cell receptor beta chain was captured by sequencing in a study of shared clonotypes between healthy human individuals. Sequencing used immunoSEQ multiplex PCR; TCRdb keeps in-frame clones, though not all of them. This repertoire shows under 600,000 clones, about 98% found once; its top ten account for approximately 0.3%. CDR3 size: 16 residues. The junction had 12 bases not matched to a gene; V was cut back by 7 bases and J by 6 bases. Germline V CDR1 and CDR2: SQVTM, ANQGSEA. CD8 cells classed as naive were CD45RO-negative and positively selected for CCR7, excluding terminally differentiated effector memory CD45RA+ cells. Recent vaccinations or acute infections were absent in the healthy HIV-negative adult donors.

The chain uses TRBV29-1 and TRBJ2-1; 13 nucleotides agree with TRBD2. This clonotype was sampled from a man aged 30-40 years in good health. Sequencing was done on a sample of naive CD8+ T cells sorted from blood. CDR3 region: CSARTSGSWAPNEQFF. In nucleotides, the CDR3 is TGCAGCGCTCGGACTAGCGGGAGTTGGGCCCCCAATGAGCAGTTCTTC.